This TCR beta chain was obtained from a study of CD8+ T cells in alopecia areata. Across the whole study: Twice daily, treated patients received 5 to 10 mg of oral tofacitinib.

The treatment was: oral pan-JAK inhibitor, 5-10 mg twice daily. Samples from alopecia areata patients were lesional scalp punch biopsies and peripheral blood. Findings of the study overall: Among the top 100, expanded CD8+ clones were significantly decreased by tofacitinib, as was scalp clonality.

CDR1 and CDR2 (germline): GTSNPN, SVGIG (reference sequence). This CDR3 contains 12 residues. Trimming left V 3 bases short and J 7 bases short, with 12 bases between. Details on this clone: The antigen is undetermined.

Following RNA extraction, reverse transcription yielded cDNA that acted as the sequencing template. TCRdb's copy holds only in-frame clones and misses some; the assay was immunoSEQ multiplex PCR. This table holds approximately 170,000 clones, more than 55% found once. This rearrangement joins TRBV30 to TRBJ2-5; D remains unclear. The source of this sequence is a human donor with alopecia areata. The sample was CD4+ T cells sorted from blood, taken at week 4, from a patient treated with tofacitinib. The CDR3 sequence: CAWSLGVVTQYF. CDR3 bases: TGTGCCTGGAGCCTCGGCGTAGTGACCCAGTACTTC.